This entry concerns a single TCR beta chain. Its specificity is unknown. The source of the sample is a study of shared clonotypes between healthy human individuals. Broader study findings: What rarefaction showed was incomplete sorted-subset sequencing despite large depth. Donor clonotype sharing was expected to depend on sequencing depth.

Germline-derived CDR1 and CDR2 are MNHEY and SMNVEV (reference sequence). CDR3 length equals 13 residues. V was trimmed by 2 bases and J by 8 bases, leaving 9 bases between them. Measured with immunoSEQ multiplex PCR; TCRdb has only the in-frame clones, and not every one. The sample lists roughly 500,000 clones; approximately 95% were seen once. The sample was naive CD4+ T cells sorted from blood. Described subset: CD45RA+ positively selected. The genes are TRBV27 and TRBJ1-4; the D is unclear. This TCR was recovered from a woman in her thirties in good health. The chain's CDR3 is CASSLEGREKLFF. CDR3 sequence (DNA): TGTGCCAGCAGTTTAGAGGGAAGGGAAAAACTGTTTTTT.